This T cell receptor (beta chain) was sequenced for a study of blood T cell repertoires in COVID-19. Study-wide background: Both acute and convalescent COVID-19 samples were obtained from the United States, Italy and Spain.

The CDR3 has 15 residues. Germline V gene data show CDR1 as LNHNV and CDR2 as YYDKDF (reference sequence). J was trimmed by 4 bases and V by 1 base; bases with no gene match: 5. TCRdb's table, derived via immunoSEQ multiplex PCR, lists solely in-frame clones and lacks some. Of around 380,000 clones listed, over 65% were seen once; the top ten hold 1.1%. The sequenced sample consisted of peripheral blood. The rearrangement joins TRBV15 to TRBJ1-2, with 8 bases matching TRBD1. This clonotype was obtained from a human donor with acute or convalescent COVID-19. The donor label of this sample is uncertain. The CDR3 spells CATSRGGQGTYGYTF. CDR3 nucleotide sequence: TGTGCCACCAGCAGAGGAGGACAGGGAACCTATGGCTACACCTTC. Full variable domain (missing parts from reference TRBV15 and TRBJ1-2): DAMVIQNPRYQVTQFGKPVTLSCSQTLNHNVMYWYQQKSSQAPKLLFHYYDKDFNNEADTPDNFQSRRPNTSFCFLDIRSPGLGDTAMYLCATSRGGQGTYGYTFGSGTRLTVV.